This T cell receptor (beta chain) was found in a study of blood T cell repertoires in COVID-19. Study background: Whether acute or convalescent, the COVID-19 samples came from the United States, Italy and Spain. From T cells, B-cell-depleted T cells, or PBMCs came the material, which was cDNA or gDNA.

V was pared by 0 bases and J by 5 bases, with 11 bases between. The CDR3 length is 14 residues. In germline, CDR1 is SGHNT, CDR2 YYREEE (reference sequence). Authors' processing steps: Amplification of reference gene primers was used by the study to estimate nucleated cell counts. Some clones are missing from TCRdb's copy, which holds only in-frame ones; the method was immunoSEQ multiplex PCR. That table supplies the V and J calls and clone size; D and trimming were determined from the DNA. The table lists around 100,000 clones, 75% to 90% of them singletons, with less than 8% in the top ten. The source is a man in his 70s with acute or convalescent COVID-19. Specimen: peripheral blood. V and J are TRBV5-4 and TRBJ1-1, with D perhaps matching TRBD1 (6 bases). CDR3 nucleotide sequence: TGTGCCAGCAGCTTGGTTGGGGGCGGGACTGAAGCTTTCTTT. This codes for CASSLVGGGTEAFF.